This passage covers 15 T cell receptor beta chains from one sample sequenced in a study of T cells in narcolepsy. The method was immunoSEQ multiplex PCR; TCRdb's version includes in-frame clones alone and lacks a portion of them. The data contain about 25,000 clones, roughly 83% of them seen just once; the ten biggest clones take up 0.7% to 0.75%. The material sequenced was CD45RA- memory CD4+ T cells from PBMCs. The receptors derive from a human donor with narcolepsy.

Turning to this clone: Compared with germline, one end of the junction differs, possibly owing to a read error. The chain carries TRBV13 and TRBJ1-2, with D tentatively TRBD1 (5 bases). Germline V gene sequence: CDR1 PRHDT, CDR2 FYEKMQ (reference sequence). The CDR3 length is 15 residues. The chain's CDR3 is CASSLGARVIYGYTF. The CDR3 nucleotides read TGTGCCAGCAGCCTAGGGGCCAGGGTGATCTATGGCTACACCTTC.

The rearrangement joins TRBV4-3 to TRBJ1-2, with D tentatively TRBD1 (6 bases). From germline, CDR1 is LGHNA and CDR2 YSLEER. V was clipped by 0 bases and J by 3 bases, with 11 bases between them. The length of the CDR3 is 15 residues. The CDR3 sequence is CASSQDRGADYGYTF. The CDR3 DNA reads TGCGCCAGCAGCCAAGACCGGGGGGCGGACTATGGCTACACCTTC.

V gene TRBV4-3 combines with J gene TRBJ2-2; no firm D call. The CDR3 is 14 residues long. Germline CDR1 and CDR2: LGHNA and YSLEER. Deletions cut 5 bases from V and 5 bases from J, with 12 bases between. CDR3 coding DNA: TGCGCCAGCAGCTATTGGTTGGGGACCGGGGAGCTGTTTTTT. It encodes CASSYWLGTGELFF.

The rearrangement links TRBV28 to TRBJ2-1, with 10 bases aligning to TRBD2. The CDR3 length is 15 residues. Looked up from germline, CDR1 is MDHEN and CDR2 is SYDVKM. V trimming: 5 bases; J trimming: 8 bases; junction bases outside the gene matches: 9. In nucleotides, the CDR3 is TGTGCCAGCAGTAAGGAACTAGCGGGAATGTATGAGCAGTTCTTC. As protein: CASSKELAGMYEQFF.

The CDR3 DNA reads TGTGCCAGCAGCTTGGAAACTTTCTATGGCTACACCTTC. Amino acids: CASSLETFYGYTF. J is TRBJ1-2 and V is TRBV5-4; D gene unclear. Germline values: CDR1 SGHNT, CDR2 YYREEE (reference sequence). CDR3 length equals 13 residues. V was pared by 0 bases and J by 4 bases, with 7 bases between.

The rearrangement links TRBV6-6 to TRBJ2-7; the match to TRBD1 covers 7 bases. Germline V gene sequence: CDR1 MNHNY, CDR2 SVGAGI (reference sequence). V dropped 5 bases and J dropped 0; count of bases not matched to a gene: 7. CDR3 length equals 15 residues. CDR3 sequence reads: CASSKPGQHSYEQYF. The CDR3 DNA follows: TGTGCCAGCAGTAAACCGGGACAGCACTCCTACGAGCAGTACTTC.

The chain's CDR3 is CASSYQPHTGELFF. CDR3 nucleotides: TGTGCCAGCAGTTACCAACCGCACACCGGGGAGCTGTTTTTT. The chain is built from TRBV6-5 and TRBJ2-2; D not certain. CDR3 length: 14 residues. The V and J ends lost 2 bases and 3 bases respectively, with 7 bases between them. CDR1 and CDR2 (germline): MNHEY, SVGAGI.

V gene TRBV27 combines with J gene TRBJ1-6; D is perhaps TRBD1 (6 bases). This CDR3 is 14 amino acids long. CDR1 and CDR2 (germline): MNHEY, SMNVEV (reference sequence). The V gene lost 2 bases and the J gene lost 7 bases, with 9 bases spanning the gap. CDR3 protein: CASSLKGENSPLHF. As DNA, the CDR3 is TGTGCCAGCAGTTTAAAGGGGGAGAATTCACCCCTCCACTTT.

V gene TRBV6-1 combines with J gene TRBJ2-7; D not certain. Trimming shortened V by 6 bases and J by 3 bases, and 3 bases separated the two germline ends. Germline V lookup: CDR1 MNHNS, CDR2 SASEGT. The CDR3 has 10 residues. CDR3 loop: CASSDYEQYF. DNA for the CDR3: TGTGCCAGCAGCGACTACGAGCAGTACTTC.

There are a few counts of this clone. The chain is built from TRBV10-2 and TRBJ2-1; D gene ambiguous. Trimming cost V 3 bases and J 4 bases, with 4 bases left between them. This CDR3 is built from 12 residues. CDR1 WSHSY and CDR2 SAAADI come from the germline V gene. CDR3 loop: CASSEQYNEQFF. For the CDR3, the DNA is TGCGCCAGCAGTGAACAGTACAATGAGCAGTTCTTC.

This clone was observed a handful of times. In DNA, the CDR3 is TGTGCCAGCAGCCCTTTAGCCCAAGCCTACAATGAGCAGTTCTTC. This translates into CASSPLAQAYNEQFF. The V gene is TRBV4-2, the J gene TRBJ2-1, with no clear D. CDR3 length: 15 residues. Germline lookup yields CDR1 LGHNA and CDR2 YNFKEQ. Trimming took off 4 bases at V and 2 bases at J, with 12 bases between the two ends.

This sequence joins TRBV19 and TRBJ2-2; 7 bases align to TRBD1. V shed 5 bases, J shed 5 bases, and the junction held 11 bases outside the gene matches. This CDR3 has 16 residues. Germline V lookup: CDR1 LNHDA, CDR2 SQIVND (reference sequence). CDR3 bases: TGTGCCAGTAGTGGGGGACAGCCGCTTGCGACCGGGGAGCTGTTTTTT. Its translation is CASSGGQPLATGELFF.

V gene TRBV2 combines with J gene TRBJ1-6; 9 bases match TRBD1. V gave up 3 bases and J gave up 10 bases; unmatched junction bases: 10. The germline V gene has CDR1 SNHLY and CDR2 FYNNEI. There are 16 residues in the CDR3. The CDR3 loop is CASSDLKQGAGSPLHF. The CDR3 DNA is TGTGCCAGCAGTGATTTGAAACAGGGGGCAGGGTCACCCCTCCACTTT.

The CDR3 region has the DNA TGTGCCAGCAGTCACGGGACAGATGGCTACACCTTC. This gives the protein CASSHGTDGYTF. V gene TRBV6-5 combines with J gene TRBJ1-2, with TRBD1 matching 7 bases. V lost 5 bases and J lost 6; bases outside the gene matches: 3. CDR3 size: 12 residues. Germline CDR1 reads MNHEY; CDR2 reads SVGAGI.

The rearrangement links TRBV18 to TRBJ2-1; D uncertain. CDR1 and CDR2 from the germline V gene are KGHSH and LQKENI. This CDR3 comprises 14 residues. V was clipped by 1 base and J by 1 base, with 5 bases between them. DNA of the CDR3: TGTGCCAGCTCACCACAGGGTTCCTACAATGAGCAGTTCTTC. Residues: CASSPQGSYNEQFF.